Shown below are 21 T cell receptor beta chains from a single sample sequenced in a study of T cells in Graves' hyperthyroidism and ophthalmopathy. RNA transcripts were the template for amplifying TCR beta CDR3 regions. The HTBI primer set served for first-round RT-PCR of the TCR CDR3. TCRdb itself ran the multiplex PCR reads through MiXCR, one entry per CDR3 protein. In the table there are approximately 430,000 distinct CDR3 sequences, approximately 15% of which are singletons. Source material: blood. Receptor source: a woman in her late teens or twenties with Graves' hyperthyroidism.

The CDR3 region is CASSVGQGNGYTF. The CDR3 nucleotides are TGTGCCAGCAGCGTAGGGCAGGGGAATGGCTACACCTTC. V is TRBV9 and J is TRBJ1-2; possible D gene TRBD1, 6 bases. The germline gives CDR1 SGDLS, CDR2 YYNGEE. Trimming took off 0 bases at V and 6 bases at J, with 9 bases between the two ends. The CDR3 is 13 amino acids.

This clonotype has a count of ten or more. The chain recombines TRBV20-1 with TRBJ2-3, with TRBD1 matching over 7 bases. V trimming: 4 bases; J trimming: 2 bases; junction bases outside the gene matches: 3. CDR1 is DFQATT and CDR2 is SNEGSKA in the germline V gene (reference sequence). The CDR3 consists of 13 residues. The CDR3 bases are TGCAGTGCTACCGGGACAGCCACAGATACGCAGTATTTT. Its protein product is CSATGTATDTQYF.

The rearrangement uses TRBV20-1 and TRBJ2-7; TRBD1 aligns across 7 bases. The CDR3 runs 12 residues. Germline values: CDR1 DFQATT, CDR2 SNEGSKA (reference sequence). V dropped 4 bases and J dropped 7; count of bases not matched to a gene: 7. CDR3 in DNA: TGCAGTGCTAACAGGGGCCCCTGGGAGCAGTACTTC. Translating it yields CSANRGPWEQYF.

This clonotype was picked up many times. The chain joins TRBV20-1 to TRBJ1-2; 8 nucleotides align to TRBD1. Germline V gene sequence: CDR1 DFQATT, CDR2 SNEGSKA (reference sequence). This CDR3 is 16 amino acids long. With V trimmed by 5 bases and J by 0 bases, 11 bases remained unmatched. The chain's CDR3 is CSAEGGTGTANYGYTF. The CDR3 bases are TGCAGTGCTGAAGGAGGGACAGGAACAGCTAACTATGGCTACACCTTC.

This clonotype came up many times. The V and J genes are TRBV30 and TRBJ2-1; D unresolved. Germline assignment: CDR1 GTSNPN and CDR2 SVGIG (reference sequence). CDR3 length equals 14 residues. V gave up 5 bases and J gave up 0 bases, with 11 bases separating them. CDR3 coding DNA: TGTGCCTGGGGCCGGAAGAGCTCCTACAATGAGCAGTTCTTC. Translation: CAWGRKSSYNEQFF.

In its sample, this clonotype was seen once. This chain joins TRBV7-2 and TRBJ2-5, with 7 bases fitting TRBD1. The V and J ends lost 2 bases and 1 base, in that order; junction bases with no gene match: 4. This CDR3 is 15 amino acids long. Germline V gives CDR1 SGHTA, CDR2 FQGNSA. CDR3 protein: CASSLNGQVQETQYF. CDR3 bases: TGTGCCAGCAGCTTAAATGGACAGGTCCAAGAGACCCAGTACTTC.

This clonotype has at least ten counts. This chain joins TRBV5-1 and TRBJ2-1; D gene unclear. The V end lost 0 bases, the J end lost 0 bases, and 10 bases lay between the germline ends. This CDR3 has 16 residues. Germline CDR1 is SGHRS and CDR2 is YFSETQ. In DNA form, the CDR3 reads TGCGCCAGCAGCTTGGGACGGGCCAGCTCCTACAATGAGCAGTTCTTC. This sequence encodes CASSLGRASSYNEQFF.

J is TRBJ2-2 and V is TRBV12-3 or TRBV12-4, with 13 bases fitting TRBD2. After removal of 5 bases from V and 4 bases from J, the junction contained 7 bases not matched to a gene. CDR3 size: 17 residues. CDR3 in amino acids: CASSPLAGGPSTGELFF. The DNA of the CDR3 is TGTGCCAGCAGTCCACTAGCGGGGGGGCCGAGCACCGGGGAGCTGTTTTTT.

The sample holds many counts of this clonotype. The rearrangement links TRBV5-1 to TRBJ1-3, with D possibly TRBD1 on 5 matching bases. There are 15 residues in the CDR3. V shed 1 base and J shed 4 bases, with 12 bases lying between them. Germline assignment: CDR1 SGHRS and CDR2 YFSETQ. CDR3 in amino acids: CASSLTGSGGNTIYF. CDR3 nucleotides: TGCGCCAGCAGCTTGACAGGCTCTGGAGGAAACACCATATATTTT. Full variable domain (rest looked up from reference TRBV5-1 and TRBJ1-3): KAGVTQTPRYLIKTRGQQVTLSCSPISGHRSVSWYQQTPGQGLQFLFEYFSETQRNKGNFPGRFSGRQFSNSRSEMNVSTLELGDSALYLCASSLTGSGGNTIYFGEGSWLTVV.

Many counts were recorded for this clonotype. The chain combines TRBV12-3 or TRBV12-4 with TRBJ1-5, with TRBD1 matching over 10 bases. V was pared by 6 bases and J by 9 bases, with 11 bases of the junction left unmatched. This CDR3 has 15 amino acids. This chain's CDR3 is CASSLTGGGSSPQHF. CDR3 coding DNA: TGTGCCAGCAGCCTGACAGGGGGCGGAAGTTCGCCCCAGCATTTT.

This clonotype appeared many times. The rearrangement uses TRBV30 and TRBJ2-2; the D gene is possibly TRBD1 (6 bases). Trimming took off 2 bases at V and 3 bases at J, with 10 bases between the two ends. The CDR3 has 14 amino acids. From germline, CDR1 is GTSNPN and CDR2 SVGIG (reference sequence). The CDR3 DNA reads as TGTGCCTGGAGTCCCAGGGGCTACACCGGGGAGCTGTTTTTT. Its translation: CAWSPRGYTGELFF.

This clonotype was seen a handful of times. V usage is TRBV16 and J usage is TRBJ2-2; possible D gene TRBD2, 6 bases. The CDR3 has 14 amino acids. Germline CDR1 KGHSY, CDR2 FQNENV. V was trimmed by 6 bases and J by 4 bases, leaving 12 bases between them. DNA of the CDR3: TGTGCCAGCAGTTCCTTCGGGGGCACCGGGGAGCTGTTTTTT. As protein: CASSSFGGTGELFF.

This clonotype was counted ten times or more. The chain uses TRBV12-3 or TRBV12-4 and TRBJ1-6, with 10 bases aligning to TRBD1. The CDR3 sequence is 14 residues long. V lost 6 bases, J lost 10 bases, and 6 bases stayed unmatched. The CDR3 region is CASRVQTGGSPLHF. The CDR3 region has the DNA TGTGCCAGCAGGGTCCAGACAGGGGGCTCACCCCTCCACTTT.

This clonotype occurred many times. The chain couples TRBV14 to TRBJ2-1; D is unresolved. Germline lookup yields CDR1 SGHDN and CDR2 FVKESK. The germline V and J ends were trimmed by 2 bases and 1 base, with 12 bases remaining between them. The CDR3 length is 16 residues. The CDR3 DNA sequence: TGTGCCAGCAGCCAACTTTTAGGCACGTCCTACAATGAGCAGTTCTTC. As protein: CASSQLLGTSYNEQFF.

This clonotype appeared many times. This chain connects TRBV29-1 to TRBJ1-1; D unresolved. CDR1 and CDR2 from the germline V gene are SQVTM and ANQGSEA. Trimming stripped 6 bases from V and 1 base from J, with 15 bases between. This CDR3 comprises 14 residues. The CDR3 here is CSVPWSDPNTEAFF. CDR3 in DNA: TGCAGCGTCCCCTGGTCCGATCCGAACACTGAAGCTTTCTTT. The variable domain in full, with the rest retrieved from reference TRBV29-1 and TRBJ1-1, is SAVISQKPSRDICQRGTSLTIQCQVDSQVTMMFWYRQQPGQSLTLIATANQGSEATYESGFVIDKFPISRPNLTFSTLTVSNMSPEDSSIYLCSVPWSDPNTEAFFGQGTRLTVV.

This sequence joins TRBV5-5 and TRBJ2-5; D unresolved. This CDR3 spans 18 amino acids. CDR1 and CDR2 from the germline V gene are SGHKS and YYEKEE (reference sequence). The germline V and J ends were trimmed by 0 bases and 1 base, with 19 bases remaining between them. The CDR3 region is CASSLGINSANFQETQYF. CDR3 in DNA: TGTGCCAGCAGCTTGGGGATCAACTCGGCGAATTTCCAAGAGACCCAGTACTTC.

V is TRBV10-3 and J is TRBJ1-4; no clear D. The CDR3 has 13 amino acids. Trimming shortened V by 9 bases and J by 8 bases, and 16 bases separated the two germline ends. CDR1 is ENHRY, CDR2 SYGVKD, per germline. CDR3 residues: CAMYSNREEKLFF. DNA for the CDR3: TGTGCCATGTACAGCAATCGCGAGGAAAAACTGTTTTTT.

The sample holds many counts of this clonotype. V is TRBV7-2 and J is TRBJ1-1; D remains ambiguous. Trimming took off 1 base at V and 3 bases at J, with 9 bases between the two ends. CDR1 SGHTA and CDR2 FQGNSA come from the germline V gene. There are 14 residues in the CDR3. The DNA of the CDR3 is TGTGCCAGCAGCTTAGAACAGCCTTACACTGAAGCTTTCTTT. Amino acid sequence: CASSLEQPYTEAFF.

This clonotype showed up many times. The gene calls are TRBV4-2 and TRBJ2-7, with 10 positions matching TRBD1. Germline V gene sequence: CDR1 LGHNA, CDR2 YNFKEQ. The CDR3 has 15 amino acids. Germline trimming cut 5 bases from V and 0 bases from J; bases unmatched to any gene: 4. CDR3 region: CASSGGTGVSYEQYF. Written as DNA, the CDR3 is TGTGCCAGCAGCGGTGGGACAGGGGTCTCCTACGAGCAGTACTTC.

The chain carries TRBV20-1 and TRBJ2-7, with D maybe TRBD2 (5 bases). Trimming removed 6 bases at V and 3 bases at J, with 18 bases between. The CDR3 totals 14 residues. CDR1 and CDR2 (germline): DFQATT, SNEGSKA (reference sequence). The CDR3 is CSAAPVRVGYEQYF. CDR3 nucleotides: TGCAGTGCGGCCCCGGTGAGGGTAGGCTACGAGCAGTACTTC.

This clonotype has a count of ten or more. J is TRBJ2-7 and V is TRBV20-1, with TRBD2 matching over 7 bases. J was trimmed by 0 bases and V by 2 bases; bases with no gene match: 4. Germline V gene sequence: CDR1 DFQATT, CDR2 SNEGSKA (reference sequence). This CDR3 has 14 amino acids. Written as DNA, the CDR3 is TGCAGTGCTAGAATCCAGCGGGGCTCCTACGAGCAGTACTTC. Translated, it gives CSARIQRGSYEQYF.